These 26 T cell receptor beta chains originate from one sample sequenced in a study of blood T cell repertoires in COVID-19. The assay was immunoSEQ multiplex PCR, and TCRdb's table has in-frame clones only and misses some. The table lists 150,000 or so clones, more than 80% of them singletons. The material sequenced was peripheral blood. The receptors shown here come from a man between 18 and 29 years old with COVID-19, enrolled during active disease.

This clone was counted a single time. This rearrangement joins TRBV24-1 to TRBJ2-7; 8 bases fit TRBD2. Looked up from germline, CDR1 is KGHDR and CDR2 is SFDVKD. With V trimmed by 11 bases and J by 5 bases, 10 bases remained unmatched. CDR3 length: 13 amino acids. DNA of the CDR3: TGTGCCAGTCCCGAGCGGGAGCCTAACGAGCAGTACTTC. It encodes CASPEREPNEQYF.

This clone turned up a few times. The V and J genes are TRBV3-1 (or the pseudogene TRBV3-2) and TRBJ2-7, with 7 positions matching TRBD2. Per the germline V gene, CDR1 is LGHDT and CDR2 is YNNKEL (reference sequence). This CDR3 is built from 16 residues. Germline trimming cut 0 bases from V and 5 bases from J; bases unmatched to any gene: 10. The CDR3 reads CASSQDRLRGVNEQYF. The CDR3 nucleotides read TGTGCCAGCAGCCAAGATCGATTACGGGGGGTGAACGAGCAGTACTTC.

The chain uses TRBV28 and TRBJ2-2; no clear D gene. Germline CDR1 reads MDHEN; CDR2 reads SYDVKM. V was shortened by 7 bases and J by 7 bases, with 10 bases between the two germline ends. The CDR3 covers 12 residues. CDR3 amino acids: CASTPRYGELFF. The CDR3 DNA sequence: TGTGCCAGCACCCCCCGTTACGGGGAGCTGTTTTTT. Supplemented by reference TRBV28 and TRBJ2-2, the full variable domain reads DVKVTQSSRYLVKRTGEKVFLECVQDMDHENMFWYRQDPGLGLRLIYFSYDVKMKEKGDIPEGYSVSREKKERFSLILESASTNQTSMYLCASTPRYGELFFGEGSRLTVL.

V is TRBV7-2 and J is TRBJ2-7, with a tentative D call TRBD1 (6 bases). This CDR3 contains 13 residues. V was shortened by 0 bases and J by 6 bases, with 9 bases between the two germline ends. Germline CDR1 SGHTA, CDR2 FQGNSA. Written as DNA, the CDR3 is TGTGCCAGCAGCTTAGCCAGCAGGGGCGAGCAGTACTTC. This gives the protein CASSLASRGEQYF. Using reference TRBV7-2 and TRBJ2-7 for the parts outside the CDR3, the full variable domain is GAGVSQSPSNKVTEKGKDVELRCDPISGHTALYWYRQSLGQGLEFLIYFQGNSAPDKSGLPSDRFSAERTGGSVSTLTIQRTQQEDSAVYLCASSLASRGEQYFGPGTRLTVT.

CDR3 DNA: TGCGCCAGCAGCCAAGTGTTAAGCGGGAGAGGGGAGACCCAGTACTTC. Translating gives CASSQVLSGRGETQYF. V is TRBV4-3 and J is TRBJ2-5, with TRBD2 identical over 8 bases. The CDR3 loop spans 16 amino acids. Germline loops: CDR1 LGHNA, CDR2 YSLEER. The J segment lost 5 bases and the V segment lost 1 base, leaving 9 bases of the junction unmatched.

This rearrangement joins TRBV5-8 to TRBJ1-4, with unresolved D. CDR1 and CDR2 (germline): SGHTS, YDEGEE. This CDR3 contains 17 residues. Trimming pared 0 bases from V and 7 bases from J, leaving 19 bases between. CDR3 DNA sequence: TGTGCCAGCAGCTTGGCGGGTGGTTTCGGAATAGGTGAAAAACTGTTTTTT. Amino acid sequence: CASSLAGGFGIGEKLFF. Filled out from reference TRBV5-8 and TRBJ1-4, the complete variable domain reads EAGVTQSPTHLIKTRGQQATLRCSPISGHTSVYWYQQALGLGLQFLLWYDEGEERNRGNFPPRFSGRQFPNYSSELNVNALELEDSALYLCASSLAGGFGIGEKLFFGSGTQLSVL.

The J gene is TRBJ2-6, the V gene TRBV19, with 14 bases matching TRBD2. V shed 5 bases, J shed 0 bases, and the junction held 15 bases outside the gene matches. The CDR3 is made up of 22 amino acids. Germline V gives CDR1 LNHDA, CDR2 SQIVND (reference sequence). As DNA, the CDR3 is TGTGCCAGTAGTGCTCGACTAGCGGGAGGGCTAGGGCGGATCTCTGGGGCCAACGTCCTGACTTTC. This sequence encodes CASSARLAGGLGRISGANVLTF.

The chain recombines TRBV4-3 with TRBJ1-2; D remains ambiguous. Germline V gene data show CDR1 as LGHNA and CDR2 as YSLEER. V lost 8 bases to trimming and J lost 8 bases, with 21 bases between them. The CDR3 runs to 14 residues. In DNA, the CDR3 is TGCGCCAGCTCTCAGGCTCCGGAATATGAAGGCTACACCTTC. The encoded protein is CASSQAPEYEGYTF.

This chain connects TRBV7-9 to TRBJ2-1; TRBD1 matches 7 bases. Germline V gene lookup returns CDR1 SEHNR and CDR2 FQNEAQ (reference sequence). V gave up 1 base and J gave up 15 bases; unmatched junction bases: 9. The CDR3 loop spans 13 amino acids. CDR3 in amino acids: CASSLGRQGALFF. In DNA form, the CDR3 reads TGTGCCAGCAGCTTAGGGCGACAGGGCGCCCTGTTCTTC.

This chain joins TRBV4-2 and TRBJ2-1; 7 bases are a match to TRBD2. After removal of 0 bases from V and 3 bases from J, the junction contained 2 bases not matched to a gene. This CDR3 has 15 amino acids. In germline, CDR1 is LGHNA, CDR2 YNFKEQ. The CDR3 DNA follows: TGTGCCAGCAGCCAAGACGGGAGGAACTACAATGAGCAGTTCTTC. Amino acids: CASSQDGRNYNEQFF.

This clone was seen a handful of times. This sequence joins TRBV7-2 and TRBJ2-1; D is ambiguous. Germline V gene lookup returns CDR1 SGHTA and CDR2 FQGNSA. Trimming pared 2 bases from V and 13 bases from J, leaving 9 bases between. The CDR3 is made up of 11 amino acids. DNA of the CDR3: TGTGCCAGCAGCTTAAGGCAGGTTCAGTTCTTC. It translates to CASSLRQVQFF. Using reference TRBV7-2 and TRBJ2-1 for the parts outside the CDR3, the full variable domain is GAGVSQSPSNKVTEKGKDVELRCDPISGHTALYWYRQSLGQGLEFLIYFQGNSAPDKSGLPSDRFSAERTGGSVSTLTIQRTQQEDSAVYLCASSLRQVQFFGPGTRLTVL.

The rearrangement links TRBV3-1 (or the pseudogene TRBV3-2) to TRBJ2-1; 9 positions match TRBD2. The J segment lost 4 bases and the V segment lost 3 bases, leaving 7 bases of the junction unmatched. CDR1 and CDR2 (germline): LGHDT, YNNKEL (reference sequence). CDR3 length: 16 residues. CDR3 coding DNA: TGTGCCAGCAGCCACCTTATAGCGGGAGAGTACAATGAGCAGTTCTTC. Translation gives CASSHLIAGEYNEQFF.

Note on this clone: Other DNA sequences in the sample encode the same CDR3. The rearrangement links TRBV9 to TRBJ2-1, with D perhaps matching TRBD2 (6 bases). This CDR3 has 15 residues. V was pared by 0 bases and J by 0 bases, with 7 bases between. Germline V gene sequence: CDR1 SGDLS, CDR2 YYNGEE. CDR3: CASSVVSGSYNEQFF. CDR3 DNA sequence: TGTGCCAGCAGCGTAGTTAGCGGCTCCTACAATGAGCAGTTCTTC.

The rearrangement uses TRBV5-5 and TRBJ1-1; 9 bases are shared with TRBD1. The germline CDR1 and CDR2 sequences are SGHKS and YYEKEE (reference sequence). J was trimmed by 4 bases and V by 4 bases; bases with no gene match: 2. This CDR3 contains 13 residues. CDR3 nucleotide sequence: TGTGCCAGCAGCACGACAGGGGGCACTGAAGCTTTCTTT. Its translation: CASSTTGGTEAFF.

The chain joins TRBV27 to TRBJ2-7; no firm D call. Trimming took off 5 bases at V and 0 bases at J, with 8 bases between the two ends. CDR1 is MNHEY, CDR2 SMNVEV, per germline (reference sequence). The CDR3 is 13 residues long. CDR3 bases: TGTGCCAGCAGTCGGTCAATCTCCTACGAGCAGTACTTC. Its translation: CASSRSISYEQYF.

This chain connects TRBV28 to TRBJ2-1; 7 nucleotides line up with TRBD2. CDR1 is MDHEN and CDR2 is SYDVKM in the germline V gene. This CDR3 has 15 amino acids. Unmatched junction bases numbered 11, after V lost 5 bases and J lost 7 bases. CDR3 in amino acids: CASSPGTTVTNEQFF. The CDR3 coding sequence is TGTGCCAGCAGTCCCGGGACTACCGTTACGAATGAGCAGTTCTTC.

A word on this clone: Germline and junction disagree at one end, which may indicate a read error. The J gene is TRBJ1-4, the V gene TRBV11-2, with TRBD1 matching 9 bases. Germline values: CDR1 SGHAT, CDR2 FQNNGV. The CDR3 runs 14 residues. The CDR3 sequence is CASSLGQGFEKLLF. DNA for the CDR3: TGTGCCAGCAGCTTGGGACAGGGTTTTGAAAAACTGCTTTTT.

V gene TRBV27 combines with J gene TRBJ2-3; 12 nucleotides match TRBD2. J gave up 3 bases and V 5 bases, and 6 bases lay outside the gene matches. The CDR3 extends over 16 amino acids. Germline V gene lookup returns CDR1 MNHEY and CDR2 SMNVEV (reference sequence). The chain's CDR3 is CASSDTSGRWTDTQYF. DNA for the CDR3: TGTGCCAGCAGTGACACTAGCGGGAGGTGGACAGATACGCAGTATTTT.

Details on this clone: One end of the junction is discordant with germline, which a read error may explain. The J gene is TRBJ2-1, the V gene TRBV5-6; 9 bases agree with TRBD2. The CDR3 length is 17 residues. Per germline, CDR1 SGHDT and CDR2 YYEEEE. DNA of the CDR3: TGTGCCAGCAGCTCTCCAGGAGGGGCGGGAGGGTACAGTGAGCAGTTCTTC. Its translation is CASSSPGGAGGYSEQFF.

The chain links TRBV28 to TRBJ2-7, with D maybe TRBD1 (6 bases). V gave up 7 bases and J gave up 4 bases, with 23 bases separating them. The CDR3 consists of 16 residues. CDR1 is MDHEN and CDR2 is SYDVKM in the germline V gene. CDR3 bases: TGTGCCAGCACCACACCCAGGCCGGGGACAAGGTACGAGCAGTACTTC. Amino acid sequence: CASTTPRPGTRYEQYF.

This CDR3 is CASKMAGEQPQHF. CDR3 bases: TGTGCCAGCAAGATGGCGGGTGAGCAGCCCCAGCATTTT. This chain connects TRBV28 to TRBJ1-5; D is ambiguous. The ends were cut back, 7 bases at V and 7 bases at J, with 14 bases in the middle. The CDR3 covers 13 residues. The germline gives CDR1 MDHEN, CDR2 SYDVKM.

The J gene is TRBJ2-7, the V gene TRBV7-9; TRBD2 agrees at 10 bases. This CDR3 region has 14 residues. Per the germline V gene, CDR1 is SEHNR and CDR2 is FQNEAQ (reference sequence). Losses at the gene ends were 5 bases for V and 4 bases for J; bases not matched to a gene: 5. CDR3 amino acids: CASSHRTSGYEQYF. In DNA form, the CDR3 reads TGTGCCAGCAGCCACAGGACTAGCGGATACGAGCAGTACTTC. The full variable domain, with the rest looked up from reference TRBV7-9 and TRBJ2-7, is DTGVSQNPRHKITKRGQNVTFRCDPISEHNRLYWYRQTLGQGPEFLTYFQNEAQLEKSRLLSDRFSAERPKGSFSTLEIQRTEQGDSAMYLCASSHRTSGYEQYFGPGTRLTVT.

The rearrangement uses TRBV5-1 and TRBJ1-6; TRBD1 is a possible D gene (6 bases). The germline V gene has CDR1 SGHRS and CDR2 YFSETQ. V shed 0 bases and J shed 10 bases, with 17 bases lying between them. The CDR3 is 16 residues long. The DNA for the CDR3 is TGCGCCAGCAGCTTGGGGTTGTCAGGGGCTGAGTCACCCCTCCACTTT. Amino acids: CASSLGLSGAESPLHF.

The chain combines TRBV6-2 or TRBV6-3 with TRBJ2-3; 12 bases are a match to TRBD2. The CDR3 has 19 amino acids. CDR1 and CDR2 (germline): MNHEY, SVGEGT. Germline trimming cut 5 bases from V and 3 bases from J; bases unmatched to any gene: 15. In DNA, the CDR3 is TGTGCCAGCAGTAACTACCAAATACTAGCGGGAGGTTTAACAGATACGCAGTATTTT. Its protein product is CASSNYQILAGGLTDTQYF.

The J gene is TRBJ1-1, the V gene TRBV27, with no clear D. CDR1 and CDR2 from the germline V gene are MNHEY and SMNVEV (reference sequence). V was shortened by 1 base and J by 1 base, with 7 bases between the two germline ends. The CDR3 is 14 amino acids. This chain's CDR3 is CASSLLYSNTEAFF. The CDR3 DNA sequence: TGTGCCAGCAGTTTATTATACTCGAACACTGAAGCTTTCTTT.

The gene calls are TRBV5-1 and TRBJ2-5; 12 bases fit TRBD1. In germline, CDR1 is SGHRS, CDR2 YFSETQ. Trimming at V came to 2 bases and at J to 3 bases, leaving 11 bases not matched to a gene. This CDR3 has 18 amino acids. CDR3 protein: CASSLLFGTGGLEETQYF. CDR3 nucleotide sequence: TGCGCCAGCAGCTTACTTTTTGGGACAGGGGGCCTTGAAGAGACCCAGTACTTC.